Below, 27 T cell receptor beta chains from the same sample are listed, as sequenced in a study of T cell responses to AZD1222 COVID-19 vaccine (dated by TCRdb to about 2021). The meaning of the sample's time point label: about 28 days (+/-7) after the second vaccine dose. Libraries were prepared through the immunoSEQ multiplex PCR assay. TCRdb mirrors the immuneACCESS table, restricted to in-frame sequences. Some clones are absent from its copies; in checked studies, under half trace to an unresolved V gene, and the reason for the others is unknown. The sample has more than 95,000 clones on record, approximately 92% of them singletons. About 40% of the sample belongs to the ten largest clones. Sample: peripheral blood, taken 28 days after the second AZD1222 dose. Source of these receptors: an adult who received the AZD1222 COVID-19 vaccine.

The gene calls are TRBV5-1 and TRBJ2-1, with a weak D call TRBD1 (6 bases). Per the germline V gene, CDR1 is SGHRS and CDR2 is YFSETQ. V lost 4 bases and J 6 bases, leaving 17 bases between the germline ends. The CDR3 has 15 residues. CDR3 nucleotide sequence: TGCGCCAGCAGCCAACAGGGTGGGGTTTTCAATGAGCAGTTCTTC. Residues: CASSQQGGVFNEQFF.

The chain combines TRBV3-1 (or the pseudogene TRBV3-2) with TRBJ2-4; D may be TRBD1 or TRBD2 (5 bases each). The CDR3 length is 14 residues. Trimming left V 4 bases short and J 6 bases short, with 13 bases between. In germline, CDR1 is LGHDT, CDR2 YNNKEL (reference sequence). Written as DNA, the CDR3 is TGTGCCAGCAGCCCGTCGGGACCATCAAACATTCAGTACTTC. The encoded protein is CASSPSGPSNIQYF.

The gene calls are TRBV27 and TRBJ2-7; no definite D call. Trimming cost V 2 bases and J 2 bases, with 10 bases left between them. The CDR3 runs 14 residues. Germline lookup yields CDR1 MNHEY and CDR2 SMNVEV (reference sequence). The CDR3 region is CASSLGLNAYEQYF. The CDR3 nucleotides read TGTGCCAGCAGTTTAGGTCTTAACGCCTACGAGCAGTACTTC.

The chain joins TRBV14 to TRBJ2-2, with TRBD1 matching over 8 bases. Germline lookup yields CDR1 SGHDN and CDR2 FVKESK. Germline trimming cut 1 base from V and 7 bases from J; bases unmatched to any gene: 11. This CDR3 region has 17 residues. CDR3 loop: CASSQVRGRTGIGELFF. The CDR3 coding sequence is TGTGCCAGCAGCCAAGTGCGTGGTCGGACAGGGATCGGGGAGCTGTTTTTT.

V usage is TRBV30 and J usage is TRBJ1-5; the match to TRBD1 covers 7 bases. Germline CDR1 is GTSNPN and CDR2 is SVGIG (reference sequence). V lost 2 bases and J lost 7; bases outside the gene matches: 8. This CDR3 has 14 amino acids. The DNA for the CDR3 is TGTGCCTGGAGTTTAGGGGGCTACGGACAGCCCCAGCATTTT. Translation gives CAWSLGGYGQPQHF.

J is TRBJ2-1 and V is TRBV7-3, with 8 bases aligning to TRBD1. V shed 5 bases, J shed 8 bases, and the junction held 5 bases outside the gene matches. The CDR3 spans 13 residues. CDR1 and CDR2 from the germline V gene are SGHTA and FQGTGA. CDR3: CASSPQGADEQFF. The DNA for the CDR3 is TGTGCCAGCAGCCCCCAGGGGGCCGATGAGCAGTTCTTC. The whole variable domain, filled in from reference TRBV7-3 and TRBJ2-1, reads GAGVSQTPSNKVTEKGKYVELRCDPISGHTALYWYRQSLGQGPEFLIYFQGTGAADDSGLPNDRFFAVRPEGSVSTLKIQRTERGDSAVYLCASSPQGADEQFFGPGTRLTVL.

This chain connects TRBV7-9 to TRBJ1-1, with unresolved D. CDR1 is SEHNR and CDR2 is FQNEAQ in the germline V gene (reference sequence). Trimming cost V 5 bases and J 0 bases, with 10 bases left between them. The length of the CDR3 is 14 residues. CDR3 sequence reads: CASSPTVMNTEAFF. The CDR3 coding sequence is TGTGCCAGCAGCCCGACTGTCATGAACACTGAAGCTTTCTTT. The variable domain in full, with the rest retrieved from reference TRBV7-9 and TRBJ1-1, is DTGVSQNPRHKITKRGQNVTFRCDPISEHNRLYWYRQTLGQGPEFLTYFQNEAQLEKSRLLSDRFSAERPKGSFSTLEIQRTEQGDSAMYLCASSPTVMNTEAFFGQGTRLTVV.

This clone appeared a few times. The V call is TRBV7-3, the J call TRBJ2-1, with D possibly being TRBD2 (6 bases). The CDR3 has 19 amino acids. Trimming took 5 bases from V and 2 from J, leaving 25 bases between them. Per germline, CDR1 SGHTA and CDR2 FQGTGA. For the CDR3, the DNA is TGTGCCAGCAGCCGGCTAGCGCCTTCGTTAGGGGCCCCCTACAATGAGCAGTTCTTC. Protein: CASSRLAPSLGAPYNEQFF.

The chain links TRBV7-3 to TRBJ1-1, with D tentatively TRBD1 (5 bases). CDR1 and CDR2 (germline): SGHTA, FQGTGA. With 2 bases removed from V and 7 bases from J, the gap between germline ends came to 20 bases. This CDR3 has 16 residues. The DNA for the CDR3 is TGTGCCAGCAGCTTAGTAGGGACGGCGGACGCCTTTGAAGCTTTCTTT. Translated, it gives CASSLVGTADAFEAFF.

This rearrangement joins TRBV7-3 to TRBJ1-6, with D uncertain. The CDR3 covers 13 residues. The V and J ends lost 2 bases and 4 bases respectively, with 3 bases between them. From germline, CDR1 is SGHTA and CDR2 FQGTGA. This chain's CDR3 is CASSLSYNSPLHF. The CDR3 region has the DNA TGTGCCAGCAGCTTATCATATAATTCACCCCTCCACTTT.

The chain uses TRBV28 and TRBJ1-5; 8 bases agree with TRBD1. The ends lost 4 bases at V and 6 bases at J; junction bases unmatched: 5. CDR1 is MDHEN and CDR2 is SYDVKM in the germline V gene. The CDR3 has 14 residues. CDR3 loop: CASSWPGGLQPQHF. As DNA, the CDR3 is TGTGCCAGCAGTTGGCCAGGGGGCCTTCAGCCCCAGCATTTT.

The chain links TRBV27 to TRBJ2-7; D perhaps matches TRBD1 (6 bases). CDR3 length: 15 residues. Trimming took off 8 bases at V and 5 bases at J, with 22 bases between the two ends. Germline V gives CDR1 MNHEY, CDR2 SMNVEV (reference sequence). CDR3 region: CASDATGRGTHEQYF. CDR3 nucleotide sequence: TGTGCCAGCGATGCTACCGGCAGGGGTACCCACGAGCAGTACTTC.

The chain is built from TRBV18 and TRBJ1-5; D gene ambiguous. Germline CDR1 and CDR2: KGHSH and LQKENI. This CDR3 has 13 residues. Trimming left V 1 base short and J 3 bases short, with 4 bases between. As DNA, the CDR3 is TGTGCCAGCTCACCACAAAACAATCAGCCCCAGCATTTT. This gives the protein CASSPQNNQPQHF.

The chain uses TRBV20-1 and TRBJ2-3; D not certain. Germline lookup yields CDR1 DFQATT and CDR2 SNEGSKA (reference sequence). The ends were cut back, 3 bases at V and 0 bases at J, with 7 bases in the middle. The CDR3 runs to 13 residues. The CDR3 DNA reads TGCAGTGCTAGTGGCTTGAGCACAGATACGCAGTATTTT. It is translated as CSASGLSTDTQYF.

The chain combines TRBV28 with TRBJ1-4, with no clear D. The V end was cut by 0 bases, the J end by 0 bases, with 17 bases between. Germline CDR1 and CDR2: MDHEN and SYDVKM. The CDR3 runs 19 residues. CDR3 sequence reads: CASSLWSPIGTATNEKLFF. The CDR3 DNA reads TGTGCCAGCAGTTTATGGAGCCCGATAGGAACTGCAACTAATGAAAAACTGTTTTTT.

The chain uses TRBV30 and TRBJ2-2; 9 bases are shared with TRBD1. Germline assignment: CDR1 GTSNPN and CDR2 SVGIG (reference sequence). V trimming: 3 bases; J trimming: 7 bases; junction bases outside the gene matches: 3. The CDR3 length is 13 residues. Here the CDR3 reads CAWRGQGYGELFF. The CDR3 bases are TGTGCCTGGAGGGGACAGGGTTACGGGGAGCTGTTTTTT.

The CDR3 bases are TGTGCCAGCAGTCTACAGGGGGGAACAGATACGCAGTATTTT. Translated: CASSLQGGTDTQYF. V gene TRBV27 combines with J gene TRBJ2-3; 8 nucleotides agree with TRBD1. The CDR3 is 14 residues long. The junction had 4 bases not matched to a gene; V was cut back by 5 bases and J by 3 bases. The germline V gene encodes CDR1 MNHEY and CDR2 SMNVEV (reference sequence).

This clone was seen just once. The V call is TRBV5-1, the J call TRBJ2-5; a possible D gene is TRBD2 (5 bases). The V end was cut by 3 bases, the J end by 5 bases, with 5 bases between. The CDR3 consists of 11 residues. Per the germline V gene, CDR1 is SGHRS and CDR2 is YFSETQ. The CDR3 spells CASSWEETQYF. The CDR3 region has the DNA TGCGCCAGCAGCTGGGAGGAGACCCAGTACTTC.

This clone is a singleton in its sample. The chain has TRBV28 and TRBJ1-1; a possible D gene is TRBD1 (6 bases). CDR3 length: 15 residues. Trimming removed 3 bases from V and 0 bases from J, with 11 bases in between. In germline, CDR1 is MDHEN, CDR2 SYDVKM. The CDR3: CASSFWGRMNTEAFF. Here the CDR3 DNA reads TGTGCCAGCAGTTTTTGGGGGCGTATGAACACTGAAGCTTTCTTT. The full variable domain, with the rest looked up from reference TRBV28 and TRBJ1-1, is DVKVTQSSRYLVKRTGEKVFLECVQDMDHENMFWYRQDPGLGLRLIYFSYDVKMKEKGDIPEGYSVSREKKERFSLILESASTNQTSMYLCASSFWGRMNTEAFFGQGTRLTVV.

The sample holds one count of this clone. The V and J genes are TRBV28 and TRBJ2-7; 7 nucleotides agree with TRBD2. Germline loops: CDR1 MDHEN, CDR2 SYDVKM. V was pared by 0 bases and J by 2 bases, with 4 bases of the junction left unmatched. The CDR3 contains 15 residues. The CDR3 spells CASSLWPSGTYEQYF. The CDR3 DNA follows: TGTGCCAGCAGTTTATGGCCTAGCGGCACCTACGAGCAGTACTTC.

V gene TRBV18 combines with J gene TRBJ2-7, with 7 positions matching TRBD1. The J segment lost 6 bases and the V segment lost 2 bases, leaving 7 bases of the junction unmatched. CDR3 length: 14 residues. Germline V gives CDR1 KGHSH, CDR2 LQKENI. The CDR3 loop is CASSPDQTGVEQYF. CDR3 coding DNA: TGTGCCAGCTCACCAGACCAAACAGGGGTCGAGCAGTACTTC.

This chain links TRBV5-6 with TRBJ2-2; D uncertain. The germline CDR1 and CDR2 sequences are SGHDT and YYEEEE. The germline V and J ends were trimmed by 4 bases and 6 bases, with 13 bases remaining between them. This CDR3 comprises 14 residues. CDR3 DNA sequence: TGTGCCAGCAGCCGCCTCGGTAGGGCCGGGGAGCTGTTTTTT. This encodes CASSRLGRAGELFF.

V and J are TRBV5-1 and TRBJ2-3; 8 nucleotides align to TRBD1. The junction had 4 bases not matched to a gene; V was cut back by 7 bases and J by 3 bases. CDR1 and CDR2 (germline): SGHRS, YFSETQ. The CDR3 spans 13 residues. The CDR3 loop is CASAGGVTDTQYF. CDR3 in DNA: TGCGCCAGCGCAGGGGGCGTGACAGATACGCAGTATTTT. Full variable domain (missing parts from reference TRBV5-1 and TRBJ2-3): KAGVTQTPRYLIKTRGQQVTLSCSPISGHRSVSWYQQTPGQGLQFLFEYFSETQRNKGNFPGRFSGRQFSNSRSEMNVSTLELGDSALYLCASAGGVTDTQYFGPGTRLTVL.

The chain carries TRBV7-9 and TRBJ1-2; D gene unclear. This CDR3 is built from 13 residues. Trimming stripped 5 bases from V and 7 bases from J, with 14 bases between. Germline loops: CDR1 SEHNR, CDR2 FQNEAQ (reference sequence). The CDR3 DNA follows: TGTGCCAGCAGCCCCGATCTTTTTGTTGGCTACACCTTC. It yields the protein CASSPDLFVGYTF.

The chain combines TRBV5-6 with TRBJ2-2; D gene unclear. The V gene lost 2 bases and the J gene lost 2 bases, with 4 bases spanning the gap. Germline loops: CDR1 SGHDT, CDR2 YYEEEE. The CDR3 has 13 residues. The CDR3 DNA follows: TGTGCCAGCAGCTTTGTTAACACCGGGGAGCTGTTTTTT. Its translation: CASSFVNTGELFF.

The rearrangement uses TRBV13 and TRBJ2-7; TRBD2 aligns across 8 bases. Germline V gives CDR1 PRHDT, CDR2 FYEKMQ (reference sequence). After removal of 4 bases from V and 6 bases from J, the junction contained 11 bases not matched to a gene. The CDR3 is 15 residues long. The CDR3, as DNA: TGTGCCAGCAGCTCCCCGGGACTAGGAGGCGGCGAGCAGTACTTC. Translating it yields CASSSPGLGGGEQYF.

As for this clone: The same CDR3 also results from other DNA sequences found in this sample. V usage is TRBV11-2 and J usage is TRBJ2-6; no definite D call. This CDR3 comprises 13 residues. The germline V gene encodes CDR1 SGHAT and CDR2 FQNNGV. V lost 2 bases, J lost 4 bases, and 3 bases lay in between. The DNA for the CDR3 is TGTGCCAGCAGCTTATCAGGGGCCAACGTCCTGACTTTC. It codes for CASSLSGANVLTF.